This T cell receptor (beta chain) emerged from a study of cytomegalovirus exposure and HLA in healthy donors. General study points: Researchers reported in a later analysis that a missense DCLRE1C variant was tied to TCR beta V- and J-gene trimming.

The primer mix had 60 Vbeta and 13 Jbeta primers. The method was immunoSEQ multiplex PCR; TCRdb's version includes in-frame clones alone and lacks a portion of them. The repertoire holds 95,000 to 150,000 clones, with approximately 72% as singletons. Germline-derived CDR1 and CDR2 are MGHRA and YSYEKL. V gave up 0 bases and J gave up 7 bases, with 16 bases separating them. This CDR3 is built from 16 residues. This clone occurred once. Its target is unknown. J is TRBJ1-3 and V is TRBV4-1, with D perhaps matching TRBD1 (6 bases). The source of this sequence is a man between 18 and 35 years old in good health and CMV-seronegative. Sequences were obtained from PBMCs. In nucleotides, the CDR3 is TGCGCCAGCAGCCAAGATCCCCCGGGGGGCTGGAACACCATATATTTT. Protein product: CASSQDPPGGWNTIYF.